This entry concerns a single T cell receptor beta chain. V lost 4 bases and J 5 bases, leaving 5 bases between the germline ends. CDR1 is LGHDT and CDR2 is YNNKEL in the germline V gene (reference sequence). The CDR3 runs to 12 residues. This entry is derived from a study of blood T cell repertoires in COVID-19. Study details: T cells, B-cell-depleted T cells, or PBMCs supplied cDNA or gDNA.

In the original workflow: Quantification of nucleated cells was approximated via reference gene primer amplification. Profiling relied on immunoSEQ multiplex PCR, and the TCRdb table lists in-frame clones only, not all of them. The V and J calls and clone size are taken from that table; D and trimming were inferred from the DNA. Among some 130,000 clones, 84% were seen once, and the ten largest hold 40% to 55%. This sequence originates from a human donor in a cohort sampled during active COVID-19. Sequences were obtained from peripheral blood. This chain joins TRBV3-1 (or the pseudogene TRBV3-2) and TRBJ2-2; D gene unclear. CDR3 DNA sequence: TGTGCCAGCAGCCCCACTACCGGGGAGCTGTTTTTT. Amino acids: CASSPTTGELFF.